Listed below are T cell receptor beta chains from one sample, sequenced in a study of T cell repertoires in cytomegalovirus infection. TCRdb independently ran MiXCR on the reads; one entry per CDR3 protein. This sample yields 210,000 or so distinct CDR3 sequences, of which around 6.2% are seen a single time; roughly 6% belongs to the top ten. The sequencing input was PBMCs. These receptors originate from a human donor in good health (CMV status not recorded). Some clones in this sample may be carry-over from other donors' samples. Each CDR3 is given with its conserved first and last residue. The D gene is left open where the match is weak. Clone size is not always given. Where it is, it says once, few, many or a class for expanded clones.

v_call	d_call	clone_size	j_call	cdr3_aa	cdr3_nt
TRBV2	-	many	TRBJ2-4	CASSRPGHPNIQYF	TGTGCCAGCAGCCGTCCGGGACACCCGAACATTCAGTACTTC
TRBV6-2/TRBV6-3	-	many	TRBJ1-5	CAISTGSSGNQPQHF	TGTGCCATTTCTACAGGGTCTTCAGGCAATCAGCCCCAGCATTTT
TRBV4-2	-	few	TRBJ1-1	CASSEGPPNTEAFF	TGTGCCAGCAGCGAAGGACCGCCCAACACTGAAGCTTTCTTT
TRBV6-1	-	many	TRBJ1-1	CAAFRVPLMNTEAFF	TGTGCCGCTTTCCGGGTTCCGCTCATGAACACTGAAGCTTTCTTT
TRBV7-2	-	many	TRBJ1-2	CASSLDRFNYGYTF	TGTGCCAGCAGCTTAGACAGATTTAACTATGGCTACACCTTC
TRBV29-1	TRBD2	many	TRBJ2-5	CSVEGSRGAQETQYF	TGCAGCGTTGAAGGGTCGCGGGGGGCCCAAGAGACCCAGTACTTC
TRBV4-2	-	many	TRBJ1-5	CASSQDLRGGNQPQHF	TGTGCCAGCAGCCAAGATTTGCGGGGTGGCAATCAGCCCCAGCATTTT
TRBV6-5	-	many	TRBJ2-5	CASKFAGLETQYF	TGTGCCAGCAAGTTTGCAGGGTTGGAGACCCAGTACTTC
TRBV28	TRBD1	many	TRBJ2-7	CASTPPGGPTYEQYF	TGTGCCAGCACCCCACCAGGGGGTCCTACCTACGAGCAGTACTTC
TRBV23-1	TRBD1	many	TRBJ2-7	CASSQGDRVDEQYF	TGCGCCAGCAGTCAAGGGGACAGGGTCGACGAGCAGTACTTC
TRBV3-1	TRBD2	many	TRBJ2-7	CASSAGGASYEQYF	TGTGCCAGCAGCGCGGGGGGCGCCTCCTACGAGCAGTACTTC
TRBV28	-	many	TRBJ1-5	CASRPGGNQPQHF	TGTGCCAGCAGACCAGGGGGCAATCAGCCCCAGCATTTT
TRBV2	TRBD1	many	TRBJ2-7	CASSAGQGSEQYF	TGTGCCAGCAGCGCGGGACAGGGATCCGAGCAGTACTTC
TRBV6-6	TRBD1	-	TRBJ1-1	CASSFQDRATEAFF	TGTGCCAGCAGTTTCCAGGACAGGGCCACTGAAGCTTTCTTT
TRBV7-6	TRBD1	many	TRBJ1-5	CASSLTGGSQPQHF	TGTGCCAGCAGCTTAACAGGGGGCAGTCAGCCCCAGCATTTT
TRBV2	-	many	TRBJ2-4	CASLRNRDSISSYIQYF	TGTGCCAGTCTACGGAACAGGGACTCAATTTCTAGTTACATTCAGTACTTC
TRBV7-2	-	many	TRBJ2-5	CASSVLQGGTQYF	TGTGCCAGCAGCGTCCTGCAGGGGGGGACCCAGTACTTC
TRBV19	TRBD2	many	TRBJ2-1	CASRTSGGPSPSYNEQFF	TGTGCCAGTAGGACTAGCGGGGGGCCTTCCCCCTCCTACAATGAGCAGTTCTTC
TRBV20-1	TRBD1	few	TRBJ1-1	CSARRQGGGPEAFF	TGCAGTGCTAGGAGACAGGGTGGGGGACCTGAAGCTTTCTTT
TRBV28	-	many	TRBJ1-5	CASRLGVISNQPQHF	TGTGCCAGCAGATTGGGGGTAATTAGCAATCAGCCCCAGCATTTT
TRBV4-2	TRBD2	many	TRBJ2-2	CASSRPGAGGPNTGELFF	TGTGCCAGCAGCCGCCCAGGAGCGGGGGGACCAAACACCGGGGAGCTGTTTTTT
TRBV7-2	TRBD1	many	TRBJ1-5	CASSLRQGAYQPQHF	TGTGCCAGCAGCTTAAGACAGGGGGCTTATCAGCCCCAGCATTTT
TRBV7-9	-	-	TRBJ2-1	CASSLAVSRTYNEQFF	TGTGCCAGCAGCTTGGCAGTATCGCGCACCTACAATGAGCAGTTCTTC
TRBV12-3/TRBV12-4	TRBD2	many	TRBJ2-3	CASSFSGGTDTQYF	TGTGCCAGCAGTTTTAGCGGGGGCACAGATACGCAGTATTTT
TRBV9	-	-	TRBJ1-2	CASSERGSYGYTF	TGTGCCAGCAGCGAACGTGGCTCCTATGGCTACACCTTC
TRBV6-4	TRBD1	many	TRBJ2-7	CASSTESGTGYEQYF	TGTGCCAGCAGTACCGAATCCGGGACAGGGTACGAGCAGTACTTC
TRBV10-1	-	many	TRBJ1-1	CASSDFLGTEAFF	TGCGCCAGCAGCGATTTTTTGGGTACTGAAGCTTTCTTT
TRBV5-5	TRBD1	-	TRBJ2-3	CASSWGQGTDTQYF	TGTGCCAGCAGCTGGGGACAGGGCACAGATACGCAGTATTTT
TRBV7-2	TRBD1	many	TRBJ2-1	CASSFPRKDRFYNEQFF	TGTGCCAGCAGCTTCCCCCGCAAGGACAGGTTTTACAATGAGCAGTTCTTC
TRBV12-3/TRBV12-4	TRBD1	many	TRBJ2-3	CASSPGQGGEGTQYF	TGTGCCAGCAGTCCGGGACAGGGCGGGGAGGGTACGCAGTATTTT
TRBV7-2	-	many	TRBJ1-5	CASSLKLDSNQPQHF	TGTGCCAGCAGCTTAAAGTTGGATAGCAATCAGCCCCAGCATTTT
TRBV10-1	-	many	TRBJ1-1	CASSEFKGLNTEAFF	TGCGCCAGCAGTGAGTTTAAGGGTCTGAACACTGAAGCTTTCTTT
TRBV12-3/TRBV12-4	-	many	TRBJ2-6	CASSLLPGLWSSGANVLTF	TGTGCCAGCAGTTTACTCCCGGGACTGTGGAGCTCTGGGGCCAACGTCCTGACTTTC
TRBV29-1	TRBD1	many	TRBJ2-5	CSVIQGAETQYF	TGCAGCGTCATACAGGGGGCTGAGACCCAGTACTTC
TRBV30	TRBD1	-	TRBJ2-1	CAWSVRQGDYNEQFF	TGTGCCTGGAGTGTGAGACAGGGCGACTACAATGAGCAGTTCTTC
TRBV7-9	-	many	TRBJ1-1	CASSPKEAFF	TGTGCCAGCAGCCCCAAGGAAGCTTTCTTT
TRBV7-9	-	many	TRBJ2-5	CASSPRGGAQETQYF	TGTGCCAGCAGCCCCCGGGGCGGGGCCCAAGAGACCCAGTACTTC
TRBV7-2	-	many	TRBJ2-1	CASSFRLLVHEQFF	TGTGCCAGCAGCTTCCGACTCTTAGTCCATGAGCAGTTCTTC
TRBV19	TRBD1	few	TRBJ1-2	CASGRPRDRVSYTF	TGTGCCAGTGGCAGACCGCGGGACAGAGTGAGCTACACCTTC
TRBV28	-	many	TRBJ2-7	CASSQDINSYEQYF	TGTGCCAGCAGTCAGGACATCAACTCCTACGAGCAGTACTTC
TRBV5-1	TRBD1	many	TRBJ2-3	CASSSGQGVDTQYF	TGCGCCAGCAGCTCGGGACAGGGGGTTGATACGCAGTATTTT
TRBV28	TRBD1	many	TRBJ1-1	CASSTYTIDRERILGAFF	TGTGCCAGCAGTACTTATACTATCGACAGGGAAAGGATCCTAGGAGCTTTCTTT
TRBV20-1	-	-	TRBJ1-5	CSAPRPGSRQPQHF	TGCAGTGCCCCCCGACCGGGGTCACGGCAGCCCCAGCATTTT
TRBV18	-	few	TRBJ2-1	CASSPLIQGNPLSDNEQFF	TGTGCCAGCTCACCACTCATACAGGGAAACCCCCTTTCGGACAATGAGCAGTTCTTC
TRBV11-1	TRBD1	many	TRBJ2-1	CASSYRGTENRLEGTSYNEQFF	TGTGCCAGCAGCTACAGGGGGACAGAAAACCGTCTGGAGGGCACTTCCTACAATGAGCAGTTCTTC
TRBV5-5	-	many	TRBJ1-6	CASSLNLNSPLHF	TGTGCCAGCAGCTTGAACTTAAATTCACCCCTCCACTTT
TRBV7-2	TRBD1	many	TRBJ1-2	CASSLEGQTDYGYTF	TGTGCCAGCAGCTTAGAGGGACAGACAGACTATGGCTACACCTTC
TRBV29-1	-	few	TRBJ2-3	CTAEEGGPDTQYF	TGCACCGCCGAAGAGGGGGGTCCAGATACGCAGTATTTT
TRBV24-1	TRBD1	many	TRBJ1-1	CATSTGEGGTEAFF	TGTGCCACCAGTACAGGGGAAGGAGGTACTGAAGCTTTCTTT
TRBV12-5	TRBD1	many	TRBJ2-3	CASGHGTGNTDTQYF	TGTGCTAGTGGCCACGGGACAGGGAACACAGATACGCAGTATTTT
TRBV6-5	TRBD1	-	TRBJ2-7	CASSWTGGNEQYF	TGTGCCAGCAGTTGGACAGGGGGCAACGAGCAGTACTTC
TRBV4-1	-	many	TRBJ1-1	CASSRGERDEAFF	TGCGCCAGCAGCCGTGGAGAGAGAGACGAAGCTTTCTTT
TRBV6-2/TRBV6-3	-	many	TRBJ2-1	CASSSFTNEQFF	TGTGCCAGCAGTAGCTTTACAAATGAGCAGTTCTTC
TRBV4-1	-	many	TRBJ1-1	CASSQVLGSNTEAFF	TGCGCCAGCAGCCAAGTCTTAGGCTCGAACACTGAAGCTTTCTTT
TRBV28	-	many	TRBJ2-7	CASSNLGGTYEQYF	TGTGCCAGCAGTAATCTTGGTGGAACCTACGAGCAGTACTTC
TRBV29-1	-	many	TRBJ1-1	CSVDLVGAREAFF	TGCAGCGTTGATTTGGTGGGCGCCAGGGAAGCTTTCTTT
TRBV6-5	-	many	TRBJ2-5	CASSYSTETQYF	TGTGCCAGCAGTTACTCGACGGAGACCCAGTACTTC
TRBV9	TRBD1	-	TRBJ2-7	CASNHRDRAYEQYF	TGTGCCAGCAACCACCGGGACAGAGCCTACGAGCAGTACTTC
TRBV12-5	-	many	TRBJ1-1	CASGLARRDFF	TGTGCTAGTGGTTTGGCCCGCAGGGATTTCTTT